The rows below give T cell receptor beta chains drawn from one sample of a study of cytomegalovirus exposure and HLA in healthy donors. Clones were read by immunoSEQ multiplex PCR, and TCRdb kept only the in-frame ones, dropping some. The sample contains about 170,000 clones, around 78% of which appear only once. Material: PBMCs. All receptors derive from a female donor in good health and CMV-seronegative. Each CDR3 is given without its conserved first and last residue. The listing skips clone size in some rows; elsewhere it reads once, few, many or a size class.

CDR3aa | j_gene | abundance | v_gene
ASSSGEGRGYGYT | TRBJ1-2 | . | TRBV7-3
ACDRAGANVLT | TRBJ2-6 | once | TRBV30
ASSLLGETQY | TRBJ2-5 | . | TRBV5-4
ASSQGGEKLF | TRBJ1-4 | . | TRBV14
ASSQGGREEKLF | TRBJ1-4 | few | TRBV4-1
ASSMGGGYGYT | TRBJ1-2 | . | TRBV19
ASSVGAAIYSGNTIY | TRBJ1-3 | . | TRBV9
ASSPGLDRTLI | TRBJ2-7 | once | TRBV4-3
ASSLPSETQY | TRBJ2-5 | . | TRBV4-1
ASLDRDANTGELF | TRBJ2-2 | . | TRBV19
ASSEGGGSGRVGETQY | TRBJ2-5 | . | TRBV6-4
ASSSPDRGLATEAF | TRBJ1-1 | once | TRBV5-8
ASSLGTGYEQY | TRBJ2-7 | . | TRBV7-2
ASSVAHNTEAF | TRBJ1-1 | . | TRBV2
ARSGRDRGTYEQY | . | . | TRBV5-3
ASSEARAEKLF | TRBJ1-4 | . | TRBV2
ASSLQGNQPQH | TRBJ1-5 | . | TRBV19
ASSADRGLTEAF | TRBJ1-1 | . | TRBV2
ASSQPGSGTDTQY | TRBJ2-3 | . | TRBV4-3
ASSARQGLGEQY | . | . | TRBV5-1
ASSLLVGQGNEQY | TRBJ2-7 | . | TRBV5-1
ASSQQGSKTEAF | TRBJ1-1 | . | TRBV5-1
ASSLVSGQYNEQF | TRBJ2-1 | few | TRBV11-2
ASSQTRDRSTYEQY | TRBJ2-7 | . | TRBV4-3
ASSFDTGVIRGHNEQF | TRBJ2-1 | . | TRBV12-1
ASSTPFSGRAGLKETQY | TRBJ2-5 | . | TRBV7-2
ASSLWGRSFTDTQY | TRBJ2-3 | few | TRBV11-2
ASSLAGLDNYGYT | TRBJ1-2 | . | TRBV28
ASGGTPGGEQY | TRBJ2-7 | . | TRBV2
ASSGTPNTEAF | TRBJ1-1 | few | TRBV7-8
ASSAGGSDTIY | TRBJ1-3 | . | TRBV28
AISEGGQNTIY | TRBJ1-3 | . | TRBV10-3
AFPGGTGLLSYGYT | TRBJ1-2 | few | TRBV30
ASSITSGSGNTIY | TRBJ1-3 | . | TRBV7-3
ASSFTLPTVKVYNEQF | TRBJ2-1 | . | TRBV5-5
ASRQPHPDSCNQPQH | TRBJ1-5 | medium-sized | TRBV21-1
ASSPGQGAPRETQY | TRBJ2-5 | once | TRBV7-3
ASSSPPGSTYEQY | . | . | TRBV21-1
ASSLGGRYTGELF | TRBJ2-2 | . | TRBV7-2
ASSFAGQVYEQY | TRBJ2-7 | . | TRBV7-9
ASSEAPGQRLGQY | TRBJ2-7 | few | TRBV7-2
ASSQDRGEESPLH | TRBJ1-6 | . | TRBV4-3
ASSPGDTSTNEKLF | TRBJ1-4 | . | TRBV5-5
ASSADRVSGNEQF | TRBJ2-1 | . | TRBV6-1
ASSTRGGLMKNCF | TRBJ1-4 | . | TRBV2
ASSLLGQGRNTEAF | TRBJ1-1 | . | TRBV21-1